This paragraph reports one T cell receptor (beta chain). Its specificity is not known. The treatment was: roughly 10-day PBMC culture with coronavirus spike peptide pools or control peptides (ViraFEST assay). Germline V CDR1 and CDR2: SQVTM, ANQGSEA. The CDR3 totals 15 residues. With V trimmed by 7 bases and J by 2 bases, 4 bases remained unmatched. This record belongs to a study of vaccination and CD4 T cells after COVID-19. An Oncomine TCR Beta short-read assay was used to sequence the DNA from cultured CD4+ T cells. Each CDR3 protein is one row after TCRdb ran MiXCR on the PCR reads. The sample lists about 21,000 distinct CDR3 sequences; roughly three fifths were seen once.

The chain joins TRBV29-1 to TRBJ2-1; TRBD2 aligns across 14 bases. The material sequenced was CD4+ T cells from blood, cultured in vitro. This TCR was sampled from a human donor who had recovered from COVID-19. CDR3 sequence (DNA): TGCAGCGGGGGACTAGCGGGAGTAACCTACAATGAGCAGTTCTTC. As protein: CSGGLAGVTYNEQFF.